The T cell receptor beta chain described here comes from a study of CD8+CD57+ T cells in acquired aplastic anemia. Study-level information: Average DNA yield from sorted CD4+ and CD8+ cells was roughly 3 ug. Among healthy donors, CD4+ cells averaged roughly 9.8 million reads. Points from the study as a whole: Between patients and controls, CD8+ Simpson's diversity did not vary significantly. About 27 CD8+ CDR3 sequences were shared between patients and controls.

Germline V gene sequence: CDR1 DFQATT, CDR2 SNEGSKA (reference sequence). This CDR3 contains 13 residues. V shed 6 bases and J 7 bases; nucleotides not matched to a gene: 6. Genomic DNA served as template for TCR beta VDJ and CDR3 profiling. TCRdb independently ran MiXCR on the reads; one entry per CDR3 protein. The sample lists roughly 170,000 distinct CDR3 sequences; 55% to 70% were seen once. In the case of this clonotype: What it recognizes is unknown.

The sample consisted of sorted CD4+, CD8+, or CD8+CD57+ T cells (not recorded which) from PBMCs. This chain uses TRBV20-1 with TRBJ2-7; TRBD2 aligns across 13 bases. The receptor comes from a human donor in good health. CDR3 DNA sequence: TGCAGTGCCGGACTAGCGGGAGACGGGGAGCAGTACTTC. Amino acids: CSAGLAGDGEQYF.